What follows are 18 T cell receptor beta chains derived from one specimen sequenced in a study of cytotoxic CD8 clonotypes in ibrutinib-treated CLL. TCRdb's copy holds only in-frame clones and misses some; the assay was immunoSEQ multiplex PCR. The sample has roughly 220,000 clones, roughly 79% seen once. The sample in question was PBMCs, obtained after 12 months of ibrutinib treatment. The source of these receptors is a human donor with chronic lymphocytic leukemia.

The rearrangement uses TRBV27 and TRBJ2-1; 9 positions agree with TRBD1. V was clipped by 3 bases and J by 8 bases; unmatched bases: 11. This CDR3 region has 16 residues. Germline loops: CDR1 MNHEY, CDR2 SMNVEV (reference sequence). CDR3 bases: TGTGCCAGCAGTTTCCAACAGGGGGCGGTACTCCATGAGCAGTTCTTC. It specifies CASSFQQGAVLHEQFF.

This chain links TRBV27 with TRBJ1-4; D not certain. CDR1 is MNHEY and CDR2 is SMNVEV in the germline V gene (reference sequence). CDR3 length equals 14 residues. Trimming left V 0 bases short and J 3 bases short, with 5 bases between. CDR3 nucleotides: TGTGCCAGCAGTTTATCGTTTTCTAATGAAAAACTGTTTTTT. Its translation is CASSLSFSNEKLFF.

V and J are TRBV5-1 and TRBJ2-5, with 7 bases matching TRBD1. The junction had 7 bases not matched to a gene; V was cut back by 3 bases and J by 5 bases. Germline V lookup: CDR1 SGHRS, CDR2 YFSETQ. This CDR3 is 14 amino acids long. The CDR3, as DNA: TGCGCCAGCAGCTCCCAGACAGGGCTGGAGACCCAGTACTTC. Its translation is CASSSQTGLETQYF.

CDR3 sequence reads: CASSDPGTYNEQFF. The CDR3 nucleotides are TGTGCCAGCAGTGACCCTGGAACCTACAATGAGCAGTTCTTC. This sequence joins TRBV6-4 and TRBJ2-1; D remains ambiguous. Germline lookup yields CDR1 MRHNA and CDR2 SNTAGT. V gave up 2 bases and J gave up 2 bases, with 7 bases separating them. The CDR3 is made up of 14 amino acids.

The chain uses TRBV18 and TRBJ2-3; no clear D. Germline CDR1 and CDR2: KGHSH and LQKENI. V lost 3 bases to trimming and J lost 3 bases, with 13 bases between them. The CDR3 is 15 amino acids. The CDR3 bases are TGTGCCAGCTCACCGAGACACGAGTGGACAGATACGCAGTATTTT. Translating gives CASSPRHEWTDTQYF.

DNA for the CDR3: TGTGCCAGCAGTCCTCGGGCGAGAGAGACCCAGTACTTC. Its protein product is CASSPRARETQYF. The chain couples TRBV27 to TRBJ2-5; D remains ambiguous. There are 13 residues in the CDR3. CDR1 is MNHEY and CDR2 is SMNVEV in the germline V gene (reference sequence). V lost 5 bases to trimming and J lost 4 bases, with 11 bases between them.

V and J are TRBV9 and TRBJ2-1; 8 bases map to TRBD1. The V and J ends lost 0 bases and 7 bases, in that order; junction bases with no gene match: 9. The CDR3 consists of 16 residues. The germline gives CDR1 SGDLS, CDR2 YYNGEE. CDR3 residues: CASSVAQGVSDNEQFF. CDR3 coding DNA: TGTGCCAGCAGCGTAGCACAGGGGGTCAGTGATAATGAGCAGTTCTTC.

This clone has only a few counts. The rearrangement uses TRBV15 and TRBJ2-7; D is unclear. V lost 0 bases to trimming and J lost 6 bases, with 9 bases between them. CDR3 length: 13 amino acids. Germline-derived CDR1 and CDR2 are LNHNV and YYDKDF (reference sequence). The CDR3 loop reads CATSRDGSSEQYF. The CDR3 DNA sequence: TGTGCCACCAGCAGAGATGGTAGCTCCGAGCAGTACTTC.

The chain employs TRBV11-2 and TRBJ1-1, with D perhaps TRBD1 (5 bases). The CDR3 covers 13 residues. V was clipped by 7 bases and J by 6 bases, with 15 bases between them. The V gene's germline CDR1 is SGHAT and CDR2 FQNNGV. The CDR3 loop reads CASIDQGPPEAFF. The CDR3 DNA reads TGTGCCAGCATCGATCAGGGTCCCCCTGAAGCTTTCTTT.

The V gene is TRBV2, the J gene TRBJ2-2; D is uncertain. CDR1 and CDR2 (germline): SNHLY, FYNNEI. The CDR3 contains 14 residues. Between the trimmed V and J ends, which lost 2 bases and 5 bases, there was a span of 9 bases. CDR3 in DNA: TGTGCCAGCAGTGAAAAGGTCCTAACCGGGGAGCTGTTTTTT. It is translated as CASSEKVLTGELFF.

The chain uses TRBV28 and TRBJ2-1; TRBD2 agrees at 15 bases. CDR1 is MDHEN and CDR2 is SYDVKM in the germline V gene. The CDR3 consists of 18 residues. Germline trimming cut 4 bases from V and 4 bases from J; bases unmatched to any gene: 8. The CDR3 bases are TGTGCCAGCAGTTACTATATAGGACTAGCGGGAGGGTACAATGAGCAGTTCTTC. Translated, it gives CASSYYIGLAGGYNEQFF. The full variable domain, rest sourced from reference TRBV28 and TRBJ2-1, is DVKVTQSSRYLVKRTGEKVFLECVQDMDHENMFWYRQDPGLGLRLIYFSYDVKMKEKGDIPEGYSVSREKKERFSLILESASTNQTSMYLCASSYYIGLAGGYNEQFFGPGTRLTVL.

CDR3 bases: TGCAGCGCCGCGTGGGGGGCGGCAGGCTACACCTTC. It yields the protein CSAAWGAAGYTF. This chain connects TRBV29-1 to TRBJ1-2; D perhaps matches TRBD1 (6 bases). V gave up 7 bases and J gave up 8 bases, with 17 bases separating them. The CDR3 has 12 residues. Per the germline V gene, CDR1 is SQVTM and CDR2 is ANQGSEA.

This chain uses TRBV6-6 with TRBJ1-1; possibly TRBD1 for D (5 bases). Germline CDR1 and CDR2: MNHNY and SVGAGI (reference sequence). The germline V and J ends were trimmed by 2 bases and 5 bases, with 15 bases remaining between them. The CDR3 length is 15 residues. The CDR3 bases are TGTGCCAGCAGTTACGCTCTGGGGGGGGTTACTGAAGCTTTCTTT. Residues: CASSYALGGVTEAFF.

A few counts support this clone. The V call is TRBV19, the J call TRBJ2-5; TRBD1 aligns across 9 bases. CDR1 and CDR2 (germline): LNHDA, SQIVND (reference sequence). The CDR3 sequence is 14 residues long. V shed 5 bases and J 7 bases; nucleotides not matched to a gene: 8. The CDR3 DNA follows: TGTGCCAGTAGTTCTGGGACAGGGTCTCGGACCCAGTACTTC. Its protein is CASSSGTGSRTQYF. The full variable domain, rest sourced from reference TRBV19 and TRBJ2-5, is DGGITQSPKYLFRKEGQNVTLSCEQNLNHDAMYWYRQDPGQGLRLIYYSQIVNDFQKGDIAEGYSVSREKKESFPLTVTSAQKNPTAFYLCASSSGTGSRTQYFGPGTRLLVL.

The rearrangement uses TRBV6-5 and TRBJ1-2; D gene ambiguous. The CDR3 length is 13 residues. V was clipped by 8 bases and J by 4 bases, with 14 bases between them. The germline V gene has CDR1 MNHEY and CDR2 SVGAGI. For the CDR3, the DNA is TGTGCCAGCCGCCCGTGGGGAACCTATGGCTACACCTTC. Amino acid sequence: CASRPWGTYGYTF.

J is TRBJ1-1 and V is TRBV29-1, with 7 bases aligning to TRBD1. The V segment lost 7 bases and the J segment 10 bases; nucleotides outside the gene matches: 12. Germline-derived CDR1 and CDR2 are SQVTM and ANQGSEA. This CDR3 comprises 12 residues. This CDR3 is CSALDRAEVAFF. CDR3 in DNA: TGCAGCGCCTTAGACAGGGCGGAGGTAGCTTTCTTT.

The chain employs TRBV10-2 and TRBJ2-6; 7 bases fit TRBD2. In germline, CDR1 is WSHSY, CDR2 SAAADI. The CDR3 is 15 residues long. V was clipped by 10 bases and J by 1 base; unmatched bases: 7. This CDR3 is CAIKVGGSGANVLTF. The CDR3 DNA reads as TGCGCCATAAAGGTGGGGGGGTCTGGGGCCAACGTCCTGACTTTC.

This clone was observed a few times. This chain connects TRBV2 to TRBJ2-3; D gene ambiguous. Trimming shortened V by 5 bases and J by 2 bases, and 8 bases separated the two germline ends. Germline CDR1 is SNHLY and CDR2 is FYNNEI. The CDR3 totals 13 residues. This chain's CDR3 is CASSTEFTDTQYF. The CDR3 DNA follows: TGTGCCAGCAGTACGGAATTCACAGATACGCAGTATTTT.